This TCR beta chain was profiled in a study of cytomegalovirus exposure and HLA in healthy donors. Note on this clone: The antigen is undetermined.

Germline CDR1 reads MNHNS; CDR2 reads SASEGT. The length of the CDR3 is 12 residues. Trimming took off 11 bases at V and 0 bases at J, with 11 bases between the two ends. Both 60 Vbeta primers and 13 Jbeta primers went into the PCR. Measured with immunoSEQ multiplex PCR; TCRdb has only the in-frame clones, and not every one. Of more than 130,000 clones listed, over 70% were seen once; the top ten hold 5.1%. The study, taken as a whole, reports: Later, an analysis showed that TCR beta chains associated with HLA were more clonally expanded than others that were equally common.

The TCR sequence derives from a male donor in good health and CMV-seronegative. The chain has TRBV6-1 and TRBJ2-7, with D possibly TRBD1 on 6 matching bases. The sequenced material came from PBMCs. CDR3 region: CAAQQGSYEQYF. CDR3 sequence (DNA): TGTGCCGCCCAACAGGGCTCCTACGAGCAGTACTTC.